Detailed here is one T cell receptor (beta chain). This sample was included in a study of blood T cell repertoires in COVID-19. The overall study: Whether acute or convalescent, the COVID-19 samples came from the United States, Italy and Spain. Sample material is recorded as cDNA or gDNA derived from T cells, B-cell-depleted T cells, or PBMCs.

Trimming left V 1 base short and J 5 bases short, with 14 bases between. CDR3 length: 15 residues. CDR1 is LNHDA and CDR2 is SQIVND in the germline V gene (reference sequence). Per the original methods: Amplification of reference gene primers was used by the study to estimate nucleated cell counts. TCRdb's table, derived via immunoSEQ multiplex PCR, lists solely in-frame clones and lacks some. D and trimming come from the DNA, and the V and J calls and clone size come from that table. Among about 220,000 clones, roughly 84% were seen once, and the ten largest hold approximately 3.8%. V and J are TRBV19 and TRBJ2-5; D is perhaps TRBD2 (6 bases). Sequencing was carried out using peripheral blood. The receptor was derived from an elderly woman with acute or convalescent COVID-19. The CDR3 sequence is CASSIGSGGRETQYF. The DNA of the CDR3 is TGTGCCAGTAGTATAGGGTCCGGGGGTAGGGAGACCCAGTACTTC.